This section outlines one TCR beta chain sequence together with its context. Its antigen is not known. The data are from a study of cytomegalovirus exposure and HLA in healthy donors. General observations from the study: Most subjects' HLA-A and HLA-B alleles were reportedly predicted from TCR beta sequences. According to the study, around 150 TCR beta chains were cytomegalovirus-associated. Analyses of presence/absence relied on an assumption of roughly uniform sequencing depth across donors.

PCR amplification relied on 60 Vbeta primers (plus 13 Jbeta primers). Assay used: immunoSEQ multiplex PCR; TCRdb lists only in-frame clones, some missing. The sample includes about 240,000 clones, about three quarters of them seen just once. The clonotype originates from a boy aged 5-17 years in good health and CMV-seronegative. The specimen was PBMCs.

The CDR3 DNA sequence: TGTGCCAGCGGGGTCAAGGGTCGGGGTCAGCCCCAGCATTTT. Encoded protein: CASGVKGRGQPQHF. This sequence joins TRBV6-1 and TRBJ1-5; D gene unclear. Germline V gene lookup returns CDR1 MNHNS and CDR2 SASEGT. This CDR3 is built from 14 residues. Between the trimmed V and J ends, which lost 8 bases and 6 bases, there was a span of 17 bases.